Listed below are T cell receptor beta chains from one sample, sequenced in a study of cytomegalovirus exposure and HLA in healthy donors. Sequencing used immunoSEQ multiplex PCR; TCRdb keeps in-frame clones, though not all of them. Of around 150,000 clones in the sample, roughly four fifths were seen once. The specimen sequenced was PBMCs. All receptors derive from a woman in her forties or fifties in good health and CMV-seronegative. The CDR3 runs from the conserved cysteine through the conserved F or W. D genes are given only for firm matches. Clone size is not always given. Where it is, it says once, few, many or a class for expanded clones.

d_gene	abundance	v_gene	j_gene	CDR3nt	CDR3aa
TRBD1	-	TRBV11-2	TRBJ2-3	TGTGCCAGCAGCTCTGGGGGACAGTTGGGGGATACGCAGTATTTT	CASSSGGQLGDTQYF
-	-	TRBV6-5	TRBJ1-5	TGTGCCAGCAGTTACGTACAGGGCAATCAGCCCCAGCATTTT	CASSYVQGNQPQHF
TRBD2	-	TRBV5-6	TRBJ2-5	TGTGCCAGCACTCTTGGTCCGGGGGGCCAAGAGACCCAGTACTTC	CASTLGPGGQETQYF
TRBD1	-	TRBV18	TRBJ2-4	TGTGCCAGCTCACCCCGAGATTTGACAGGGATCAAAAACATTCAGTACTTC	CASSPRDLTGIKNIQYF
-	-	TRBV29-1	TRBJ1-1	TGCAGCGTGGCGACAGGAAAGAACACTGAAGCTTTCTTT	CSVATGKNTEAFF
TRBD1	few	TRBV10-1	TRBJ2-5	TGCGCCAGCAGGGACAGGGGGCACCTTTTGGAAGAGACCCAGTACTTC	CASRDRGHLLEETQYF
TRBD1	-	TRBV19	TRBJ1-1	TGTGCCAGTAGCCTGACAGGGATGAACACTGAAGCTTTCTTT	CASSLTGMNTEAFF
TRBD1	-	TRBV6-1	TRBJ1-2	TGTGCCAGCAGTGAAGGGGGACAGGGACGAGGGATGGACTATGGCTACACCTTC	CASSEGGQGRGMDYGYTF
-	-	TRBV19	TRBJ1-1	TGTGCCAGTAGTATAGGCCAGGCCACTGAAGCTTTCTTT	CASSIGQATEAFF
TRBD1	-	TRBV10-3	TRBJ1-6	TGTGCCATCAGCGGGACAGGGTACAATTCACCCCTCCACTTT	CAISGTGYNSPLHF
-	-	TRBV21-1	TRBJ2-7	TGTGCCGGACGGGGAGAGGATTACGAGCAGTACTTC	CAGRGEDYEQYF
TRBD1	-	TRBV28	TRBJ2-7	TGTGCCACCTACTCGGGACAGGGTGGGTACGAGCAGTACTTC	CATYSGQGGYEQYF
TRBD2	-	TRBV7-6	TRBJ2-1	TGTGCCAGCAGCGGGAGGGCTAGCGGCAGCTCCTACAATGAGCAGTTCTTC	CASSGRASGSSYNEQFF
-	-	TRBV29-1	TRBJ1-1	TGCAGCGTTAGGCAGGGCGGGGACACTGAAGCTTTCTTT	CSVRQGGDTEAFF
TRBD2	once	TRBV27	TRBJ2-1	TGTGCCAGTAAAAGGAGGACTAGCGGGAACAATGAGCAGTTCTTC	CASKRRTSGNNEQFF
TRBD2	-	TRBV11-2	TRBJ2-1	TGTGCCAGCAGCTTAGAACGGACTAGCACTGAGCAGTTCTTC	CASSLERTSTEQFF
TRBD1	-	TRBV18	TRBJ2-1	TGTGCCAGCTCACCACCGAGGACAGGGAATTTGAATGAGCAGTTCTTC	CASSPPRTGNLNEQFF
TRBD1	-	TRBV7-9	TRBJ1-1	TGTGCCAGCAGCTTAGGGGGACAGGGGAAGGCTTTCTTT	CASSLGGQGKAFF
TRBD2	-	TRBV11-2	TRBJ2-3	TGTGCCAGCAGCTTAGTGGGCGGCGGGCGGGGGGGCCAAGATACGCAGTATTTT	CASSLVGGGRGGQDTQYF
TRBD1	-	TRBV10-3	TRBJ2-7	TGTGCCATCCGGGACAGGGAGAGCTACGAGCAGTACTTC	CAIRDRESYEQYF
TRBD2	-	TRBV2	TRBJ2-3	TGTGCCAGCAAAACTAGCGGGAGGGTGTCAGATACGCAGTATTTT	CASKTSGRVSDTQYF
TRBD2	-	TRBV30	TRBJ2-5	TGTGCCTGGACCGGGACTAGGGCCAGGGGTGTTGAGACCCAGTACTTC	CAWTGTRARGVETQYF
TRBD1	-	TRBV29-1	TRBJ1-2	TGCAGCGACCTAACAGGGGATTATGGCTACACCTTC	CSDLTGDYGYTF
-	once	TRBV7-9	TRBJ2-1	TGTGCCAGCAGCTTAGTATCGGACACCAATGAGCAGTTCTTC	CASSLVSDTNEQFF
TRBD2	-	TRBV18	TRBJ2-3	TGTGCCAGCTCACCACGCTCGGGACTAGCGGAGGAAGGGGTTTTAGATACGCAGTATTTT	CASSPRSGLAEEGVLDTQYF
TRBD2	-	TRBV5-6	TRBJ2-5	TGTGCCAGCAGCTGGGGGGGGCAAGAGACCCAGTACTTC	CASSWGGQETQYF
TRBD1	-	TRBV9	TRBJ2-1	TGTGCCAGCAGCGGAACTTTAGACAGGGAAGTTTCCTACAATGAGCAGTTCTTC	CASSGTLDREVSYNEQFF
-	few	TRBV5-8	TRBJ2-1	TGTGCCAGCAAGAGGGTGGATGAGCAGTTCTTC	CASKRVDEQFF
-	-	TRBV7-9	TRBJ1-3	TGTGCCAGCAGCTTAGACGGGAACTCTGGAAACACCATATATTTT	CASSLDGNSGNTIYF
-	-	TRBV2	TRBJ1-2	TGTGCCAGCTCGGGGGGAAACTATGGCTACACCTTC	CASSGGNYGYTF